These T cell receptor beta chains were read from a single sample in a study of blood T cell repertoires in COVID-19. The repertoire was sequenced with immunoSEQ multiplex PCR; TCRdb's copy has only in-frame clones and lacks some. The profile shows some 50,000 clones, approximately 86% of them singletons. The sample was peripheral blood. The receptor source for this set is a woman in her sixties or seventies with active COVID-19. CDR3s leave out the opening cysteine and the closing phenylalanine or tryptophan.

CDR3: ASRRTGSTDTQY
J: TRBJ2-3
V: TRBV5-4

CDR3: ASSTGPQTYEQY
J: TRBJ2-7
V: TRBV5-1

CDR3: ASRWTSGRALQETQY
J: TRBJ2-5
V: TRBV5-4

CDR3: SVELGGYYGYT
J: TRBJ1-2
V: TRBV29-1

CDR3: ASSLGREEGFSDTQY
J: TRBJ2-3
V: TRBV5-4

CDR3: ATSRGGTGQETQY
J: TRBJ2-5
V: TRBV15

CDR3: ASRAGKETQY
J: TRBJ2-5
V: TRBV28

CDR3: ASSLELASGRETQY
J: TRBJ2-5
V: TRBV5-5

CDR3: ASSESDNEQY
J: TRBJ2-7
V: TRBV10-1

CDR3: ASSSFGGGQQF
J: TRBJ2-1
V: TRBV28

CDR3: ASSNPDYGYT
J: TRBJ1-2
V: TRBV5-1

CDR3: ASSSDRGRKTQY
J: TRBJ2-5
V: TRBV5-1

CDR3: ASSSSTEPGQGAYGYT
J: TRBJ1-2
V: TRBV7-2

CDR3: ASSYSADYGYT
J: TRBJ1-2
V: TRBV6-5

CDR3: ASSGWLDEPKYNEQF
J: TRBJ2-1
V: TRBV19

CDR3: ASTDRTSNEKLF
J: TRBJ1-4
V: TRBV19

CDR3: ASSLRLAGGETQY
J: TRBJ2-5
V: TRBV5-4

CDR3: ASSLSTGDGANVLT
J: TRBJ2-6
V: TRBV9

CDR3: ASSVLNTGELF
J: TRBJ2-2
V: TRBV27

CDR3: ASRYNSGANVLT
J: TRBJ2-6
V: TRBV2

CDR3: ASSLGTGENNYGYT
J: TRBJ1-2
V: TRBV7-9

CDR3: ASSPSTPGQY
J: TRBJ2-3
V: TRBV6-2/TRBV6-3

CDR3: ASTAPGGYNEQF
J: TRBJ2-1
V: TRBV28

CDR3: ASSIGQGQFGPQH
J: TRBJ1-5
V: TRBV19

CDR3: ASSAGTTTTGELF
J: TRBJ2-2
V: TRBV7-3

CDR3: ASRTRQGRDSNEKLF
J: TRBJ1-4
V: TRBV28

CDR3: ASSSMWDRGLETQY
J: TRBJ2-5
V: TRBV7-2

CDR3: ASSFQTGQGSGEKLF
J: TRBJ1-4
V: TRBV5-4

CDR3: ASSWTTGTGTYEQY
J: TRBJ2-7
V: TRBV5-1

CDR3: ASSRLAGGNTGELF
J: TRBJ2-2
V: TRBV7-3

CDR3: ASSFRTANTYNEQF
J: TRBJ2-1
V: TRBV5-1

CDR3: ASSRGYQNEQY
J: TRBJ2-7
V: TRBV6-2/TRBV6-3

CDR3: ASSWGGRGFRANTGELF
J: TRBJ2-2
V: TRBV5-1

CDR3: ASRTTSGSTDTQY
J: TRBJ2-3
V: TRBV19

CDR3: ASSTGTGPVRTQY
J: TRBJ2-5
V: TRBV11-3

CDR3: ASSLGLAGGQF
J: TRBJ2-1
V: TRBV5-8

CDR3: ASSQRSGSVSGELF
J: TRBJ2-2
V: TRBV3-1/TRBV3-2

CDR3: ASEPGDRGRETQY
J: TRBJ2-5
V: TRBV19

CDR3: ASSLAGNYEQY
J: TRBJ2-7
V: TRBV5-6

CDR3: ASSLEGRTEAF
J: TRBJ1-1
V: TRBV28

CDR3: ATSPSQGALYEQY
J: TRBJ2-7
V: TRBV15

CDR3: ASSSQGLDAAGELF
J: TRBJ2-2
V: TRBV5-1

CDR3: ASSLSAGEPH
J: TRBJ1-6
V: TRBV11-2

CDR3: ASSPRTSGSGEQY
J: TRBJ2-7
V: TRBV5-1

CDR3: ASSTSWQGQETQY
J: TRBJ2-5
V: TRBV27

CDR3: ASSPSNEKLF
J: TRBJ1-4
V: TRBV28